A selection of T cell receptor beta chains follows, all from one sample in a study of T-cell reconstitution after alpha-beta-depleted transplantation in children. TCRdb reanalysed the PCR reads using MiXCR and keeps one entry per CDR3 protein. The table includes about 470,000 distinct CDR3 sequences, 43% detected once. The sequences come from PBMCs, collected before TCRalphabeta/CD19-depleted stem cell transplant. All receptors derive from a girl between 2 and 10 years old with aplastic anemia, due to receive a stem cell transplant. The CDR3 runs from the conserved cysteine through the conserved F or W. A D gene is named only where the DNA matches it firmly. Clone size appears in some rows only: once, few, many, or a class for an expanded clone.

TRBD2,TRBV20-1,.,CSARTSGRPYNEQFF
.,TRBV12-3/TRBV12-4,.,CATEGPSHTF
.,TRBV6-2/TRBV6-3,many,CASSYLAFLGQFF
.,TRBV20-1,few,CSAPVGNEQFF
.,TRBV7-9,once,CASSPAGGMEETQYF
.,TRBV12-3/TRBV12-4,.,CASREGERSTSTDTQYF
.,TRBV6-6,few,CASRGPSEETQYF
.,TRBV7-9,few,CASSLGQYYGYTF
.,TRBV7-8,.,CASSQTGTSIYEQYF
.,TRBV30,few,CAWRPRETQYF
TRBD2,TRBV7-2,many,CASSSGLAKTQYF
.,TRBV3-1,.,CASSQGSSPLQETQYF
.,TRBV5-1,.,CASSIGLEGGTEAFF
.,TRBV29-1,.,CSVGGGSVYNEQFF
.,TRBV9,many,CASSVDDKYGYTF
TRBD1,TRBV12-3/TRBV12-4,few,CASTQGQAYEQYF
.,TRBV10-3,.,CAIRGGLADTQYF
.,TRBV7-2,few,CASSPETTAPWDEQFF
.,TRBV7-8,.,CASSPLGSSGNTIYF
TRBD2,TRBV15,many,CATSRVPGTSGRIEETQYF
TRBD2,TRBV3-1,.,CASSARRLAGTDTQYF
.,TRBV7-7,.,CASSLAYGGANEQFF
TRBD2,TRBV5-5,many,CASSSPGLAGEGEQFF
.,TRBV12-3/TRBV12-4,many,CASSLRQGNQPQHF
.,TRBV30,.,CAWSSGVGTDTQYF
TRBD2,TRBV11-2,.,CASSLGTLAGGGGTDTQYF
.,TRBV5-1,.,CASSSTLNEQFF
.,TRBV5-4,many,CASSYSSYGYTF
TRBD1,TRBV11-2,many,CASSLVRDRAYEQYF
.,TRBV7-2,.,CASSASGSSYEQYF